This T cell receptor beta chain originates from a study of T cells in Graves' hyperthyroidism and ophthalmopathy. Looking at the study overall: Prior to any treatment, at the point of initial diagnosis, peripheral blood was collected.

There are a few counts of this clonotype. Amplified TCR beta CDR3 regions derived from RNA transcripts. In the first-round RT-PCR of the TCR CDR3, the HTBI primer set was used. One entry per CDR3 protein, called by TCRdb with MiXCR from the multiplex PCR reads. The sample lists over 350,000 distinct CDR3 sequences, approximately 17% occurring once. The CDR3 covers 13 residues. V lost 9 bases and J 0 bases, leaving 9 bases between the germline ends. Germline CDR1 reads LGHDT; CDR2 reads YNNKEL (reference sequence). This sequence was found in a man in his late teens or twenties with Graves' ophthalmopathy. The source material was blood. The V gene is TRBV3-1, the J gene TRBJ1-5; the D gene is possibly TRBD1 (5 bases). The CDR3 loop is CASSGGSNQPQHF. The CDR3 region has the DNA TGTGCCAGTAGCGGGGGTAGCAATCAGCCCCAGCATTTT. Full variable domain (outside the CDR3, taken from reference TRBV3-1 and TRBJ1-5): DTAVSQTPKYLVTQMGNDKSIKCEQNLGHDTMYWYKQDSKKFLKIMFSYNNKELIINETVPNRFSPKSPDKAHLNLHINSLELGDSAVYFCASSGGSNQPQHFGDGTRLSIL.